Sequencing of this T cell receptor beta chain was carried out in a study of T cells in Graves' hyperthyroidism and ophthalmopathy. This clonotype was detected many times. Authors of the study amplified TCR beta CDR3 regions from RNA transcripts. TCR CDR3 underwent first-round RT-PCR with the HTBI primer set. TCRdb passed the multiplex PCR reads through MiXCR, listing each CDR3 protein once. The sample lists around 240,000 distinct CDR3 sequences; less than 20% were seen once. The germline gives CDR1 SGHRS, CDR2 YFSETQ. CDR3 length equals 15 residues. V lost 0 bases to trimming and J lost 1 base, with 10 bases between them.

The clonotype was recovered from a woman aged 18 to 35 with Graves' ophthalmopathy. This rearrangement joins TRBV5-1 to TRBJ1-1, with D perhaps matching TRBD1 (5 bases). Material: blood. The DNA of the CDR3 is TGCGCCAGCAGCTTGGTCGGGGGAGAGAACACTGAAGCTTTCTTT. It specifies CASSLVGGENTEAFF.